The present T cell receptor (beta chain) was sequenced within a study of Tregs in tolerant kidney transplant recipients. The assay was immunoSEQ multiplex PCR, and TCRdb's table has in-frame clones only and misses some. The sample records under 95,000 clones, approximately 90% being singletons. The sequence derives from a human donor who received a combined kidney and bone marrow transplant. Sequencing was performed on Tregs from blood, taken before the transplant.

CDR3 nucleotides: TGCGCCAGCAGTGGGCAGACAGTTAACTATGGCTACACCTTC. It specifies CASSGQTVNYGYTF. The V call is TRBV10-2, the J call TRBJ1-2, with D perhaps TRBD1 (5 bases). Trimming stripped 4 bases from V and 1 base from J, with 10 bases between. Germline CDR1 WSHSY, CDR2 SAAADI. The CDR3 is 14 residues long.